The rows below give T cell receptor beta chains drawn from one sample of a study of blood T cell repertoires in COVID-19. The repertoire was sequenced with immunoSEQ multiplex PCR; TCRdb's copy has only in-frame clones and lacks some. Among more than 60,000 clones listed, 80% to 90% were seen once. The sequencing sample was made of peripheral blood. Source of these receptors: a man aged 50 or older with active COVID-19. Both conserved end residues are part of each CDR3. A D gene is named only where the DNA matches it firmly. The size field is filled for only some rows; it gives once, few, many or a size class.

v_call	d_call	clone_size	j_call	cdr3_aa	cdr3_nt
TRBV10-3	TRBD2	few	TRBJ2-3	CAIAGVADTQYF	TGTGCCATCGCGGGAGTGGCGGATACGCAGTATTTT
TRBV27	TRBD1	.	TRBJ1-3	CASSLRDRGYTIYF	TGTGCCAGCAGTTTACGCGACAGGGGGTACACCATATATTTT
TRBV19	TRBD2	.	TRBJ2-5	CASSIGTSDRQETQYF	TGTGCCAGTAGTATCGGGACTAGCGATCGCCAAGAGACCCAGTACTTC
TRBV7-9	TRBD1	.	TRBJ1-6	CASSLSRQGSSPLHF	TGTGCCAGCAGCTTAAGCCGACAGGGAAGTTCACCCCTCCACTTT
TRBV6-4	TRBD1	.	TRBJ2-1	CASSEGTGHNEQFF	TGTGCCAGCAGCGAGGGGACAGGTCACAATGAGCAGTTCTTC
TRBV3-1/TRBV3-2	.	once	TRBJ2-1	CASSQGGYNEQFF	TGTGCCAGCAGCCAGGGGGGATACAATGAGCAGTTCTTC
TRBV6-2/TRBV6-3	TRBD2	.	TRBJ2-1	CASSSTLTSGYTNEQFF	TGTGCCAGCAGTTCGACACTCACTAGCGGCTATACAAATGAGCAGTTCTTC
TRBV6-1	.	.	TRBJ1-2	CASSEGERGVYGYTF	TGTGCCAGCAGTGAAGGGGAAAGGGGCGTCTATGGCTACACCTTC
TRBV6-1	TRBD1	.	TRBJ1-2	CASSERMFGDRANYGYTF	TGTGCCAGCAGTGAGAGAATGTTCGGGGACAGAGCTAACTATGGCTACACCTTC
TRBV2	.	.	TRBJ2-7	CASSDTYEQYF	TGTGCCAGCAGTGACACCTACGAGCAGTACTTC
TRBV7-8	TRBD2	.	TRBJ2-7	CASSVGGGAYEQYF	TGTGCCAGCAGCGTAGGCGGGGGTGCCTACGAGCAGTACTTC
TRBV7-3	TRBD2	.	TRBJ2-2	CASSSPAGANTGELFF	TGTGCCAGCAGCTCCCCAGCGGGAGCAAACACCGGGGAGCTGTTTTTT
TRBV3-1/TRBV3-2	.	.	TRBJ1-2	CASSQGASRYTF	TGTGCCAGCAGCCAAGGAGCTTCTCGCTACACCTTC
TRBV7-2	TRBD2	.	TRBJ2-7	CASSSRMRTSGRSYEQYF	TGTGCCAGCAGCTCTCGAATGAGGACTAGCGGAAGAAGCTACGAGCAGTACTTC
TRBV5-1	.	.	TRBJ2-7	CASSLTGSEQYF	TGCGCCAGCAGCTTGACAGGGTCCGAGCAGTACTTC
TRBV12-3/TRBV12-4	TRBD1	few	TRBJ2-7	CASSLRGQGEQYF	TGTGCCAGCAGTTTAAGGGGACAGGGCGAGCAGTACTTC
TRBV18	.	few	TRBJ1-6	CASSPGGSYSPLHF	TGTGCCAGCTCACCAGGAGGCAGCTATTCACCCCTCCACTTT
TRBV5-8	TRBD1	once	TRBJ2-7	CASNNPKGGKYEQYF	TGTGCCAGCAACAACCCCAAAGGGGGCAAGTACGAGCAGTACTTC
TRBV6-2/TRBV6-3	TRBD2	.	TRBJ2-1	CASSYSTQLAGAQDEQFF	TGTGCCAGCAGTTACTCGACCCAGTTAGCGGGAGCTCAGGATGAGCAGTTCTTC
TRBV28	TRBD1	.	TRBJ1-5	CASSSFTRDSDQPQHF	TGTGCCAGCAGTTCCTTCACCCGGGACAGTGATCAGCCCCAGCATTTT
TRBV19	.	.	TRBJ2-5	CASSIGYREETQYF	TGTGCCAGTAGTATAGGTTACAGGGAGGAGACCCAGTACTTC
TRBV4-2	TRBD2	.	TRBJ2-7	CASSQDARGSGGYEQYF	TGTGCCAGCAGCCAAGATGCCCGGGGTAGCGGGGGCTACGAGCAGTACTTC
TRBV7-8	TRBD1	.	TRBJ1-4	CASSLAPGTVTTNEKLFF	TGTGCCAGCAGCTTAGCCCCCGGGACAGTTACAACTAATGAAAAACTGTTTTTT
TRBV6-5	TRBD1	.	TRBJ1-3	CASRGTGLGNTIYF	TGTGCCAGCAGGGGGACAGGGTTAGGAAACACCATATATTTT
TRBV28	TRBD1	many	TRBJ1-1	CASSLPGGGTEAFF	TGTGCCAGCAGTTTACCAGGGGGAGGCACTGAAGCTTTCTTT
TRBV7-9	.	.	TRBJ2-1	CASSPSLVSHEQFF	TGTGCCAGCAGCCCTAGTCTTGTGAGTCATGAGCAGTTCTTC
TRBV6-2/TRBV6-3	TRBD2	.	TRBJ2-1	CASSFFWASGRKTNNEQFF	TGTGCCAGCAGTTTCTTCTGGGCTAGCGGACGGAAAACTAACAATGAGCAGTTCTTC
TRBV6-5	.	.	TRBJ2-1	CASSYEEGPYNEQFF	TGTGCCAGCAGTTATGAGGAGGGCCCTTACAATGAGCAGTTCTTC
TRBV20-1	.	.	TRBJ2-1	CSANPWREQFF	TGCAGTGCCAACCCTTGGAGAGAACAGTTCTTC
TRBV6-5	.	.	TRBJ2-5	CASSSPGSQTQYF	TGTGCCAGCAGTTCGCCGGGGAGCCAGACCCAGTACTTC
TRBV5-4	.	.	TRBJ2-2	CASSLVGLGTGELFF	TGTGCCAGCAGCTTAGTTGGGCTGGGCACCGGGGAGCTGTTTTTT
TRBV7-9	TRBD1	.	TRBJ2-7	CASSSWPGQGRSYEQYF	TGTGCCAGCAGCTCGTGGCCCGGACAGGGGAGATCCTACGAGCAGTACTTC
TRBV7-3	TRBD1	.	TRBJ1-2	CASSPGQGNGYTF	TGTGCCAGCAGCCCAGGACAGGGGAATGGCTACACCTTC
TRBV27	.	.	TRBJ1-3	CASRKGKDIGNTIYF	TGTGCCAGCAGAAAAGGTAAGGACATAGGAAACACCATATATTTT
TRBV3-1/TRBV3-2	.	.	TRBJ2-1	CASSNSYNEQFF	TGTGCCAGCAGCAACAGTTACAATGAGCAGTTCTTC
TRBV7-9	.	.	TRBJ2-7	CASSFVTRPYEQYF	TGTGCCAGCAGCTTCGTGACTAGACCCTACGAGCAGTACTTC
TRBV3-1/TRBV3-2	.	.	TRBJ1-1	CASRARQVNTEAFF	TGTGCCAGCAGAGCGAGACAGGTGAATACTGAAGCTTTCTTT
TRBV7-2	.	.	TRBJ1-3	CASSPQGRTGNTIYF	TGTGCCAGCAGCCCACAGGGAAGAACTGGAAACACCATATATTTT
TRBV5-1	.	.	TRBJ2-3	CASSAPHLSVTSTDTQYF	TGCGCCAGCAGCGCACCTCATCTCTCGGTTACTAGCACAGATACGCAGTATTTT
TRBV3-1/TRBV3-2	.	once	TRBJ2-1	CASQRGTGYNEQFF	TGTGCCAGCCAACGCGGGACGGGATACAATGAGCAGTTCTTC
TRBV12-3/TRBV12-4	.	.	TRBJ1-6	CASSLSGPLHF	TGTGCCAGCAGTTTAAGCGGACCCCTCCACTTT
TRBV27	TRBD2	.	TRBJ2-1	CASSLGPTTSGLRGEQFF	TGTGCCAGCAGTTTAGGCCCCACGACTAGCGGATTGAGGGGTGAGCAGTTCTTC
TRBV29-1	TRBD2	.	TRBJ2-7	CSEGLAEPPAYEQYF	TGCAGCGAGGGACTAGCGGAACCCCCTGCCTACGAGCAGTACTTC
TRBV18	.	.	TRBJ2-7	CASSPVAGSYEQYF	TGTGCCAGCTCACCGGTGGCGGGATCCTACGAGCAGTACTTC
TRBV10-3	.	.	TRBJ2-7	CAISEEGRNEQYF	TGTGCCATCAGTGAGGAGGGTCGGAACGAGCAGTACTTC
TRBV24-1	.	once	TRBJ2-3	CATSAFRGTQYF	TGTGCCACCAGTGCCTTCCGAGGTACGCAGTATTTT
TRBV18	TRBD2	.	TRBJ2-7	CASSRSREAFYEQYF	TGTGCCAGCTCACGGAGCCGGGAGGCATTCTACGAGCAGTACTTC
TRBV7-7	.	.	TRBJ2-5	CASSLAAGGQETQYF	TGTGCTAGCAGCTTAGCGGCTGGGGGGCAAGAGACCCAGTACTTC
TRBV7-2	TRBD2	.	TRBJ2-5	CASSLGGGRWETQYF	TGTGCCAGCAGCTTAGGCGGGGGGAGGTGGGAGACCCAGTACTTC
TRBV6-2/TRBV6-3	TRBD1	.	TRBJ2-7	CASSRTGTGSYEQYF	TGTGCCAGCAGTCGAACCGGGACAGGGTCCTACGAGCAGTACTTC
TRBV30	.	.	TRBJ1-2	CAWSAPHVTTAERDYGYTF	TGTGCCTGGAGTGCACCACATGTGACGACAGCAGAAAGGGATTATGGCTACACCTTC
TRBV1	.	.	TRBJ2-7	CTSSQPSRGRTSYEQYF	TGCACCAGCAGCCAACCATCACGTGGGAGGACCTCCTACGAGCAGTACTTC
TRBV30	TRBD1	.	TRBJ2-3	CAWDRQGTQYF	TGTGCCTGGGACCGACAGGGTACGCAGTATTTT
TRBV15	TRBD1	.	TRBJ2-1	CATSRDRLALYNEQFF	TGTGCCACCAGTCGGGACAGATTAGCTCTCTACAATGAGCAGTTCTTC
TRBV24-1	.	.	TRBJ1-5	CATSDSGGPGGHQPQHF	TGTGCCACCAGTGATTCCGGGGGGCCAGGTGGACATCAGCCCCAGCATTTT
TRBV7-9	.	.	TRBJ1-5	CASSLAGSNEPQHF	TGTGCCAGCAGCTTAGCTGGGAGTAATGAGCCCCAGCATTTT
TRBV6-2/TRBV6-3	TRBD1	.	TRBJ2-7	CASSKGQGGSYEQYF	TGTGCCAGCAGCAAGGGACAGGGAGGCTCCTACGAGCAGTACTTC
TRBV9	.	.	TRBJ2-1	CASSVGLISYEQFF	TGTGCCAGCAGCGTAGGACTAATCTCTTATGAGCAGTTCTTC
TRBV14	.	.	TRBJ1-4	CASSQGGTRANEKLFF	TGTGCCAGCAGCCAAGGAGGGACAAGGGCTAATGAAAAACTGTTTTTT
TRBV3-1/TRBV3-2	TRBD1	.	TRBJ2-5	CASSQRGRETQYF	TGTGCCAGCAGCCAAAGGGGGCGAGAGACCCAGTACTTC